Each of the 25 T cell receptor beta chains below was sequenced from the same sample in a study of regulatory T cells in long-lasting Graves disease. In building TCR beta libraries, iRepertoire HTBI primers were used together with Arm-PCR of CDR3 regions. TCRdb analysed the multiplex PCR reads with MiXCR anew, one entry per CDR3 protein. The sample shows approximately 470,000 distinct CDR3 sequences, less than 25% of them seen only once. The time point: persistent/refractory GD, antithyroid drugs over 5 years with positive TRAb. Following extraction of RNA from PBMCs, that RNA was used to make the TCR library. The sequencing here drew on peripheral blood mononuclear cells (PBMCs), taken when the disease was refractory, from a patient treated with antithyroid drugs. Every receptor here comes from a female donor with Graves disease.

This clonotype was counted ten times or more. This chain uses TRBV3-1 with TRBJ1-2, with a tentative D call TRBD1 (5 bases). Germline lookup yields CDR1 LGHDT and CDR2 YNNKEL (reference sequence). V lost 1 base to trimming and J lost 3 bases, with 12 bases between them. The CDR3 consists of 15 residues. The chain's CDR3 is CASSQGGARHYGYTF. The CDR3 DNA reads as TGTGCCAGCAGCCAAGGCGGGGCCCGCCACTATGGCTACACCTTC.

This clonotype appeared many times. The gene calls are TRBV20-1 and TRBJ1-5; 9 nucleotides agree with TRBD1. Germline loops: CDR1 DFQATT, CDR2 SNEGSKA (reference sequence). V lost 5 bases to trimming and J lost 1 base; unmatched junction nucleotides: 12. This CDR3 has 17 amino acids. CDR3 amino acids: CSAHRGPGVGSNQPQHF. The CDR3 DNA follows: TGCAGTGCTCACAGGGGGCCCGGCGTTGGGAGCAATCAGCCCCAGCATTTT.

This clonotype was seen only a few times. This rearrangement joins TRBV7-6 to TRBJ1-6; 7 bases are shared with TRBD1. This CDR3 contains 14 residues. J gave up 8 bases and V 3 bases, and 4 bases lay outside the gene matches. Germline loops: CDR1 SGHVS, CDR2 FNYEAQ. Written as DNA, the CDR3 is TGTGCCAGCAGCTTCGGGACAGAGGATTCACCCCTCCACTTT. It translates to CASSFGTEDSPLHF.

This clonotype has ten or more counts. The gene calls are TRBV20-1 and TRBJ2-7, with TRBD2 as a possible D gene (6 bases). CDR1 is DFQATT, CDR2 SNEGSKA, per germline (reference sequence). The CDR3 spans 15 residues. V gave up 3 bases and J gave up 3 bases, with 18 bases separating them. CDR3 in amino acids: CSARFLAETSYEQYF. Here the CDR3 DNA reads TGCAGTGCTAGGTTTTTAGCGGAAACTAGCTACGAGCAGTACTTC.

This clonotype was picked up many times. V gene TRBV28 combines with J gene TRBJ2-2; D is undetermined. This CDR3 comprises 14 residues. The V end was cut by 7 bases, the J end by 1 base, with 10 bases between. CDR1 is MDHEN and CDR2 is SYDVKM in the germline V gene. CDR3 protein: CASIQQKNTGELFF. CDR3 in DNA: TGTGCCAGCATCCAACAGAAGAACACCGGGGAGCTGTTTTTT.

This rearrangement joins TRBV4-3 to TRBJ2-7; 9 nucleotides agree with TRBD2. Germline V CDR1 and CDR2: LGHNA, YSLEER. Trimming took 0 bases from V and 3 from J; bases not matched to a gene: 3. The CDR3 runs 15 residues. The CDR3 reads CASSQEVSGSYEQYF. Here the CDR3 DNA reads TGCGCCAGCAGCCAAGAGGTTAGCGGGAGCTACGAGCAGTACTTC.

V usage is TRBV9 and J usage is TRBJ2-2, with D possibly being TRBD2 (5 bases). Germline CDR1 is SGDLS and CDR2 is YYNGEE. The CDR3 covers 16 residues. V shed 0 bases and J shed 3 bases, with 12 bases lying between them. CDR3: CASSVVTGGDTGELFF. The CDR3 region has the DNA TGTGCCAGCAGCGTAGTAACTGGAGGTGACACCGGGGAGCTGTTTTTT.

The gene calls are TRBV2 and TRBJ2-7; no clear D gene. The CDR3 covers 13 residues. The germline V gene encodes CDR1 SNHLY and CDR2 FYNNEI. Trimming removed 6 bases at V and 4 bases at J, with 13 bases between. Here the CDR3 DNA reads TGTGCCAGCAGATCGGGCAGATGGTACGAGCAGTACTTC. It translates to CASRSGRWYEQYF.

About this clonotype: Since the CDR3 does not end with the conserved phenylalanine or tryptophan, this likely comes from a read error. This chain uses TRBV7-3 with TRBJ2-1; D possibly corresponds to TRBD2 (7 bases). There are 15 residues in the CDR3. V was shortened by 4 bases and J by 4 bases, with 14 bases between the two germline ends. Germline V CDR1 and CDR2: SGHTA, FQGTGA. CDR3 sequence (DNA): TGTGCCAGCAGCTCGTGGGGGGGCTCTTACAATGAGCAGTTCTCC. Protein: CASSSWGGSYNEQFS.

The table lists this clonotype with a few counts. The chain joins TRBV29-1 to TRBJ2-2, with 7 bases that match TRBD1. There are 14 residues in the CDR3. V was clipped by 7 bases and J by 1 base; unmatched bases: 6. Germline CDR1 reads SQVTM; CDR2 reads ANQGSEA. The DNA for the CDR3 is TGCAGCGCTACTAACAGGGGGAACACCGGGGAGCTGTTTTTT. Amino acids: CSATNRGNTGELFF.

This clonotype was detected a few times. This chain uses TRBV7-9 with TRBJ1-1; no firm D call. Germline loops: CDR1 SEHNR, CDR2 FQNEAQ (reference sequence). This CDR3 has 14 residues. Trimming left V 1 base short and J 1 base short, with 7 bases between. The CDR3 DNA reads TGTGCCAGCAGCTTAGATGGATGGAACACTGAAGCTTTCTTT. This sequence encodes CASSLDGWNTEAFF.

This clonotype appeared a few times. V and J are TRBV20-1 and TRBJ2-7; D is possibly TRBD2 (5 bases). The CDR3 is 14 amino acids. V was clipped by 2 bases and J by 0 bases, with 11 bases between them. Per germline, CDR1 DFQATT and CDR2 SNEGSKA (reference sequence). The CDR3 reads CSARTASFSYEQYF. The CDR3 nucleotides read TGCAGTGCTAGAACGGCTAGCTTCTCCTACGAGCAGTACTTC.

This clonotype was picked up a small number of times. V usage is TRBV5-6 and J usage is TRBJ2-2; D gene uncertain. This CDR3 is built from 14 residues. The germline V gene encodes CDR1 SGHDT and CDR2 YYEEEE. The V end lost 0 bases, the J end lost 4 bases, and 7 bases lay between the germline ends. In DNA, the CDR3 is TGTGCCAGCAGCTTGGGGGTTGTCACCGGGGAGCTGTTTTTT. Its protein product is CASSLGVVTGELFF.

The table lists this clonotype with many counts. The chain uses TRBV11-1 and TRBJ2-4; 9 bases are shared with TRBD1. V was clipped by 4 bases and J by 6 bases; unmatched bases: 1. Germline V gene sequence: CDR1 SGHAT, CDR2 FQDESV (reference sequence). The CDR3 contains 13 residues. CDR3 in amino acids: CASSSDRGNIQYF. The CDR3 DNA follows: TGTGCCAGCAGCTCGGACAGGGGAAACATTCAGTACTTC. The whole variable domain, remainder taken from reference TRBV11-1 and TRBJ2-4, is EAEVAQSPRYKITEKSQAVAFWCDPISGHATLYWYRQILGQGPELLVQFQDESVVDDSQLPKDRFSAERLKGVDSTLKIQPAELGDSAMYLCASSSDRGNIQYFGAGTRLSVL.

This clonotype has ten or more counts. The V gene is TRBV5-5, the J gene TRBJ2-7; the D gene is possibly TRBD2 (6 bases). Per germline, CDR1 SGHKS and CDR2 YYEKEE (reference sequence). The V gene lost 2 bases and the J gene lost 7 bases, with 25 bases spanning the gap. The CDR3 consists of 17 residues. Here the CDR3 reads CASSFSPLATPGSEQYF. The CDR3 DNA reads TGTGCCAGCAGCTTTTCCCCCCTAGCGACGCCCGGGAGTGAGCAGTACTTC.

The table lists this clonotype with a few counts. The chain combines TRBV6-1 with TRBJ2-7; perhaps D is TRBD1 or TRBD2 (5 bases each). Deletions cut 1 base from V and 5 bases from J, with 12 bases between. Per germline, CDR1 MNHNS and CDR2 SASEGT. The CDR3 length is 14 residues. The CDR3 DNA sequence: TGTGCCAGCAGTGAAGGGGGGAGTAAACACGAGCAGTACTTC. This sequence encodes CASSEGGSKHEQYF.

This clonotype was seen at least ten times. This chain connects TRBV28 to TRBJ1-6, with 7 bases matching TRBD1. CDR1 is MDHEN, CDR2 SYDVKM, per germline. The V segment lost 2 bases and the J segment 6 bases; nucleotides outside the gene matches: 4. The CDR3 loop spans 15 amino acids. CDR3 in DNA: TGTGCCAGCAGTTTAAGGGGGCCGGGTAATTCACCCCTCCACTTT. This codes for CASSLRGPGNSPLHF. Variable domain in full (rest from reference TRBV28 and TRBJ1-6): DVKVTQSSRYLVKRTGEKVFLECVQDMDHENMFWYRQDPGLGLRLIYFSYDVKMKEKGDIPEGYSVSREKKERFSLILESASTNQTSMYLCASSLRGPGNSPLHFGNGTRLTVT.

This clonotype has a count of ten or more. This chain joins TRBV18 and TRBJ1-2; 9 nucleotides match TRBD1. CDR1 and CDR2 from the germline V gene are KGHSH and LQKENI. This CDR3 has 15 amino acids. V lost 6 bases to trimming and J lost 4 bases; unmatched junction nucleotides: 9. CDR3 amino acids: CASSRTGQGGYGYTF. The CDR3 DNA follows: TGTGCCAGCTCCCGAACGGGACAGGGTGGCTATGGCTACACCTTC.

This rearrangement joins TRBV20-1 to TRBJ1-6; weak D call: TRBD1 (5 bases). V gave up 4 bases and J gave up 5 bases, with 18 bases separating them. The germline CDR1 and CDR2 sequences are DFQATT and SNEGSKA (reference sequence). CDR3 length equals 16 residues. The CDR3 region has the DNA TGCAGTGCTAACGGGGACCCACAGCTTCATAATTCACCCCTCCACTTT. As protein: CSANGDPQLHNSPLHF.

The table lists this clonotype with a few counts. The rearrangement joins TRBV20-1 to TRBJ2-2, with no clear D. Germline V gene sequence: CDR1 DFQATT, CDR2 SNEGSKA (reference sequence). V lost 1 base, J lost 5 bases, and 8 bases lay in between. The CDR3 consists of 13 residues. The CDR3 is CSARAVRTGELFF. Written as DNA, the CDR3 is TGCAGTGCTAGAGCGGTGAGAACCGGGGAGCTGTTTTTT.

Only one count was recorded for this clonotype. The J gene is TRBJ2-7, the V gene TRBV18, with 7 positions matching TRBD1. The V gene's germline CDR1 is KGHSH and CDR2 LQKENI. The CDR3 is made up of 15 amino acids. The junction had 6 bases not matched to a gene; V was cut back by 2 bases and J by 2 bases. The CDR3 DNA follows: TGTGCCAGCTCACCATCGCAAGGGGGCACCTACGAGCAGTACTTC. Protein sequence: CASSPSQGGTYEQYF.

CDR3 amino acids: CASLPRGVGQPQHF. The CDR3 bases are TGTGCCAGCCTTCCTAGGGGGGTAGGCCAGCCCCAGCATTTT. J is TRBJ1-5 and V is TRBV28; D might be TRBD1 (6 bases). The length of the CDR3 is 14 residues. The germline CDR1 and CDR2 sequences are MDHEN and SYDVKM. V lost 8 bases and J lost 7, with 18 bases in between.

With respect to this clonotype: At one end the junction does not follow the germline gene, possibly because of a read error. The chain combines TRBV6-5 with TRBJ2-5; weak D call: TRBD1 (6 bases). CDR3 length: 12 residues. The V gene's germline CDR1 is MNHEY and CDR2 SVGAGI. CDR3 in amino acids: CVSSSQGQTQYF. Here the CDR3 DNA reads TGTGTCAGCAGTTCTCAGGGGCAGACCCAGTACTTC.

In this sample, this clonotype turned up many times. The V gene is TRBV6-2 or TRBV6-3, the J gene TRBJ2-7; tentative D call: TRBD2 (6 bases). Trimming stripped 5 bases from V and 2 bases from J, with 19 bases between. The CDR3 length is 16 residues. Per the germline V gene, CDR1 is MNHEY and CDR2 is SVGEGT. As DNA, the CDR3 is TGTGCCAGCAGTCACTGGCGGGGCGGGATAGCCTACGAGCAGTACTTC. It translates to CASSHWRGGIAYEQYF.

As to this clonotype: This sequence may be a read error, since a much larger clone differs from it by one base. V gene TRBV19 combines with J gene TRBJ2-7; the match to TRBD2 covers 8 bases. V shed 9 bases, J shed 1 base, and the junction held 8 bases outside the gene matches. The CDR3 sequence is 14 residues long. Germline CDR1 reads LNHDA; CDR2 reads SQIVND (reference sequence). The CDR3 loop is CASKTRGRSYEQYF. The CDR3 coding sequence is TGTGCCAGCAAGACTCGCGGGAGGTCCTACGAGCAGTACTTC.